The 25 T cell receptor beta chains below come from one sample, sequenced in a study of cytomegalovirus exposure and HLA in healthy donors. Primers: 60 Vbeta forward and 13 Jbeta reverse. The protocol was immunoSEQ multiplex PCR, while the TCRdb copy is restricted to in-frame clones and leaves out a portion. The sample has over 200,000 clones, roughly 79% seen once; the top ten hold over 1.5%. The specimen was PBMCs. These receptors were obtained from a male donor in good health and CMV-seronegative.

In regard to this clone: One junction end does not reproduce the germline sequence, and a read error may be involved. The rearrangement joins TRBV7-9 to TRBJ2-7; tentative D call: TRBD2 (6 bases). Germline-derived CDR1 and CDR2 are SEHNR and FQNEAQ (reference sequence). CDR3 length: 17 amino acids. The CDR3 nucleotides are TGTTCCAGCAGCTTAGGTCGTCTGGGACTGGAGATCTACGAGCAGTACTTC. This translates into CSSSLGRLGLEIYEQYF.

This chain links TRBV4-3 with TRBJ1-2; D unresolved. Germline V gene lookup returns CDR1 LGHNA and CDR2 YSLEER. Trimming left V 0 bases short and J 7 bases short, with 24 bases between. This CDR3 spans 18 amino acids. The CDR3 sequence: CASSQDPLPAEGTGGYTF. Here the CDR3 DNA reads TGCGCCAGCAGCCAAGATCCCCTACCGGCGGAAGGTACTGGTGGCTACACCTTC.

The CDR3 reads CASSPGTRGGQPQHF. DNA of the CDR3: TGTGCCAGCAGTCCAGGGACAAGAGGGGGTCAGCCCCAGCATTTT. The rearrangement uses TRBV27 and TRBJ1-5, with D perhaps TRBD1 (6 bases). V lost 5 bases and J 6 bases, leaving 17 bases between the germline ends. From germline, CDR1 is MNHEY and CDR2 SMNVEV (reference sequence). CDR3 length equals 15 residues.

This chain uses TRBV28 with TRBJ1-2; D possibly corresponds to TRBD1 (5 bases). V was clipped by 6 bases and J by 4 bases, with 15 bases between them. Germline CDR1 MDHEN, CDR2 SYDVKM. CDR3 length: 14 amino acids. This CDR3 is CASRSTQGGYGYTF. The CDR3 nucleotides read TGTGCCAGCAGATCGACTCAGGGTGGCTATGGCTACACCTTC.

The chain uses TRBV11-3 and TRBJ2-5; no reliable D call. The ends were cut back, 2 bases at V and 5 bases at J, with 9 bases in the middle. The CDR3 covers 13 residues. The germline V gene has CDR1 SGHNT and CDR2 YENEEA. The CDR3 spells CASSLNSWETQYF. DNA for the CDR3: TGTGCCAGCAGCTTAAACAGTTGGGAGACCCAGTACTTC.

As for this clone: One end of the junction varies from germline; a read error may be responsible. The CDR3 DNA follows: TGTGCCAGCAGCTCGTGGACAGGCCTCTCTGGGGCCAACGTCCCGACTTTC. This gives the protein CASSSWTGLSGANVPTF. The chain links TRBV27 to TRBJ2-6; 7 bases align to TRBD1. CDR1 is MNHEY and CDR2 is SMNVEV in the germline V gene (reference sequence). CDR3 length: 17 amino acids. Full variable domain (rest looked up from reference TRBV27 and TRBJ2-6): EAQVTQNPRYLITVTGKKLTVTCSQNMNHEYMSWYRQDPGLGLRQIYYSMNVEVTDKGDVPEGYKVSRKEKRNFPLILESPSPNQTSLYFCASSSWTGLSGANVPTFGAGSRLTVL.

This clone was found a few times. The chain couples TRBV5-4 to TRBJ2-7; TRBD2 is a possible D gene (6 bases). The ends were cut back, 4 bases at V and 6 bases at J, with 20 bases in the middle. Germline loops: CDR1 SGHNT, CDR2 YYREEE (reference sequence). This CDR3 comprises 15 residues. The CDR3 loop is CASSQVGGNAVEQYF. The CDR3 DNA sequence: TGTGCCAGCAGCCAGGTGGGCGGGAATGCGGTCGAGCAGTACTTC. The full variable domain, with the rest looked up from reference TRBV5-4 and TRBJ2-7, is ETGVTQSPTHLIKTRGQQVTLRCSSQSGHNTVSWYQQALGQGPQFIFQYYREEENGRGNFPPRFSGLQFPNYSSELNVNALELDDSALYLCASSQVGGNAVEQYFGPGTRLTVT.

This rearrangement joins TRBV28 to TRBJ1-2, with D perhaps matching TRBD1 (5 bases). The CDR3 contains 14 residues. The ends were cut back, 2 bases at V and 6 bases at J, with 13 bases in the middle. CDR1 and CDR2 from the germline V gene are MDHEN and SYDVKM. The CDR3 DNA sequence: TGTGCCAGCAGTTTAACCAGGGTGGGGAATGGCTACACCTTC. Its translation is CASSLTRVGNGYTF.

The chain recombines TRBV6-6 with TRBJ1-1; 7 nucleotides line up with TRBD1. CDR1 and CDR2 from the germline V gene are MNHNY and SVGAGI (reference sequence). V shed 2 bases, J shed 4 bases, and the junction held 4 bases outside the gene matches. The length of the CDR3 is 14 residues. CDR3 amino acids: CASSYPQGRTEAFF. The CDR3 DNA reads TGTGCCAGCAGTTACCCACAGGGGCGCACTGAAGCTTTCTTT.

CDR3 in amino acids: CASSPPSSGNEQFF. CDR3 sequence (DNA): TGTGCCAGCAGCCCCCCCTCATCAGGGAATGAGCAGTTCTTC. This sequence joins TRBV7-2 and TRBJ2-1, with D perhaps matching TRBD1 (5 bases). Germline assignment: CDR1 SGHTA and CDR2 FQGNSA. The CDR3 consists of 14 residues. The V and J ends lost 5 bases and 7 bases respectively, with 15 bases between them.

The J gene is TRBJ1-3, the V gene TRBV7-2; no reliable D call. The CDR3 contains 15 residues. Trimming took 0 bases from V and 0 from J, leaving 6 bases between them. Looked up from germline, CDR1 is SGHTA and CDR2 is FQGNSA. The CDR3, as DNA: TGTGCCAGCAGCTTAGCGGGCAGCTCTGGAAACACCATATATTTT. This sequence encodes CASSLAGSSGNTIYF.

The CDR3 loop reads CASTTTPGQDPYEQYF. The CDR3 DNA follows: TGTGCCAGCACCACAACTCCCGGACAGGACCCGTACGAGCAGTACTTC. The rearrangement uses TRBV6-4 and TRBJ2-7; 7 bases agree with TRBD1. This CDR3 has 16 residues. Per the germline V gene, CDR1 is MRHNA and CDR2 is SNTAGT. V lost 7 bases and J lost 4; bases outside the gene matches: 16.

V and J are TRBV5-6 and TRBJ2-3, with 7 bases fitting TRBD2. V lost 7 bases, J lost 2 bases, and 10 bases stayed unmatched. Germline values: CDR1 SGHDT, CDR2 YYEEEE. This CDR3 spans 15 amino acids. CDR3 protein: CASFPLAASTDTQYF. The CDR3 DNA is TGTGCCAGCTTTCCCCTAGCGGCTTCCACAGATACGCAGTATTTT.

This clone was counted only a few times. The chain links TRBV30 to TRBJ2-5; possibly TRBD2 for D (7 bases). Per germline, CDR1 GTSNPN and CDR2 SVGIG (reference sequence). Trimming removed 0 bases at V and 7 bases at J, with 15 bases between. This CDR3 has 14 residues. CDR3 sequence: CAWSVLGGAVTQYF. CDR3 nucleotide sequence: TGTGCCTGGAGTGTGCTGGGGGGGGCGGTGACCCAGTACTTC.

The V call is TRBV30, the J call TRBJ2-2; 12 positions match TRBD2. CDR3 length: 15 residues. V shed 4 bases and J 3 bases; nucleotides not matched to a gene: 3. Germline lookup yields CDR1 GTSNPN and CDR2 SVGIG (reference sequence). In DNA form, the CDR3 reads TGTGCCTGGACTAGCGGGGGGGCCCACACCGGGGAGCTGTTTTTT. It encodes CAWTSGGAHTGELFF.

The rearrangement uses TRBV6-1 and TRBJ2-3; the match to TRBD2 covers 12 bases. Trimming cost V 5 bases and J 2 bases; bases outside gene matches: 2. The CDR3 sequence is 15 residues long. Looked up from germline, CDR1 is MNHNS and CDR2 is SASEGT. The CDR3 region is CASSRTSGATDTQYF. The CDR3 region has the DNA TGTGCCAGCAGTCGGACTAGCGGGGCCACAGATACGCAGTATTTT.

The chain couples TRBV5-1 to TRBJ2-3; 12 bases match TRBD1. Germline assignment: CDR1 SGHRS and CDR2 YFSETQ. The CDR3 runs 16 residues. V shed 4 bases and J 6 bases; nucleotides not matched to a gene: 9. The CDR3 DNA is TGCGCCAGCAGCATCCAGGGACAGGGGGCCGTTGATACGCAGTATTTT. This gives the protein CASSIQGQGAVDTQYF.

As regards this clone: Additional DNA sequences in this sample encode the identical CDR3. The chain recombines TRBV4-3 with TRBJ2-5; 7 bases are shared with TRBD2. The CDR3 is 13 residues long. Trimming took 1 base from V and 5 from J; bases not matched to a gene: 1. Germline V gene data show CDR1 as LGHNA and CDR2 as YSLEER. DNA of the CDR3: TGCGCCAGCAGCCAAGGGGAGGGGGAGACCCAGTACTTC. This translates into CASSQGEGETQYF.

The CDR3 coding sequence is TGTGCCAGCAGCTTCGGAGGGAACTCTTCACCCCTCCACTTT. This codes for CASSFGGNSSPLHF. V usage is TRBV5-4 and J usage is TRBJ1-6; D not resolved. The germline CDR1 and CDR2 sequences are SGHNT and YYREEE (reference sequence). V lost 2 bases and J 9 bases, leaving 12 bases between the germline ends. The CDR3 length is 14 residues.

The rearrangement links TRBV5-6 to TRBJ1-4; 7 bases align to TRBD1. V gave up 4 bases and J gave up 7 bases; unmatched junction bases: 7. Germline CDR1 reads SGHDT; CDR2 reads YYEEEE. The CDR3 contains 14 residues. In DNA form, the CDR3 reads TGTGCCAGCAGCGAGTCAGGGGGAGGTGAAAAACTGTTTTTT. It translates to CASSESGGGEKLFF.

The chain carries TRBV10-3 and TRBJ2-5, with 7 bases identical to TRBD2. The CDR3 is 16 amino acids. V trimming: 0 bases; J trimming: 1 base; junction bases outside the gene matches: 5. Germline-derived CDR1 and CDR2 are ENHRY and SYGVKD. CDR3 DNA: TGTGCCATCAGTGAGTCAACTAGCGACTTCCAAGAGACCCAGTACTTC. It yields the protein CAISESTSDFQETQYF.

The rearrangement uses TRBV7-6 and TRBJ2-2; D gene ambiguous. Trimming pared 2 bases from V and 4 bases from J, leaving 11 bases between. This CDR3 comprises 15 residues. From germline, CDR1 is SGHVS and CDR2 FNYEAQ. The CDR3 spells CASSLLARATGELFF. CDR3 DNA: TGTGCCAGCAGCTTATTAGCCCGCGCCACCGGGGAGCTGTTTTTT.

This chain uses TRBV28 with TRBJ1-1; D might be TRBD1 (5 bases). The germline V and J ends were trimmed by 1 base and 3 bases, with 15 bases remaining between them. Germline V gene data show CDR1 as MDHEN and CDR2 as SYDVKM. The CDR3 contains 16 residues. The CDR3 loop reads CASSLFAGGRDTEAFF. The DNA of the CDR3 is TGTGCCAGCAGTTTATTTGCCGGGGGGAGAGACACTGAAGCTTTCTTT.

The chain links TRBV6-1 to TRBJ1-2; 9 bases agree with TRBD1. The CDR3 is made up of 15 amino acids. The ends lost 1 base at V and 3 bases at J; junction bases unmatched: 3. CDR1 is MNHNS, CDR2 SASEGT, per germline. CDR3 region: CASSEVTGGDYGYTF. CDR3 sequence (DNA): TGTGCCAGCAGTGAAGTAACAGGGGGCGACTATGGCTACACCTTC.

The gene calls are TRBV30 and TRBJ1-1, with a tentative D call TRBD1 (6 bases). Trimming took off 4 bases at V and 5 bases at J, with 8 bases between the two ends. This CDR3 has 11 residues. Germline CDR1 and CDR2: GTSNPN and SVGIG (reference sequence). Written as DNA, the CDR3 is TGTGCCTGGACCCAGGGGACTGAAGCTTTCTTT. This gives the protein CAWTQGTEAFF.